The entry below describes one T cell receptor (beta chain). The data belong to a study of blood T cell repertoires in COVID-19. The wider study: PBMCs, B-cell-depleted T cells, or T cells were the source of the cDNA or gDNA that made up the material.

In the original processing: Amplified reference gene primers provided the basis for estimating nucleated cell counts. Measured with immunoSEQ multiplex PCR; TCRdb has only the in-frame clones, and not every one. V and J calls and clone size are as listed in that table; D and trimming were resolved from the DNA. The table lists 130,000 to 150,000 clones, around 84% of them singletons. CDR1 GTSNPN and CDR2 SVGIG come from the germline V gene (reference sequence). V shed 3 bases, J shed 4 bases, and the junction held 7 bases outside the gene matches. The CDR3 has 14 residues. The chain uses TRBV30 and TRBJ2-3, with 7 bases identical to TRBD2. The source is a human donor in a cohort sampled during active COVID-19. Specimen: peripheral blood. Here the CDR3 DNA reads TGTGCCTGGAGACCCAGCGGGGCCGCAGATACGCAGTATTTT. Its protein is CAWRPSGAADTQYF.